This T cell receptor beta chain appears in the sequencing data of a study of cytomegalovirus exposure and HLA in healthy donors. Use of 60 Vbeta and 13 Jbeta primers characterized the PCR. The repertoire was sequenced with immunoSEQ multiplex PCR; TCRdb's copy has only in-frame clones and lacks some. This table holds under 200,000 clones, 82% found once. Trimming removed 1 base at V and 6 bases at J, with 5 bases between. Germline V gene lookup returns CDR1 SGDLS and CDR2 YYNGEE. This CDR3 is 12 amino acids long. Study conclusions and caveats: In vitro checks showed that a few CMV-associated chains really do target CMV antigens. V- and J-gene trimming in TCR beta was tied to a missense DCLRE1C variant by an analysis performed later. Immune exposure information comprised only CMV serostatus. Donors belonging to an Asian-associated ancestry cluster reportedly showed fewer N-insertions in productive TCRs than the approximately 700-donor mean, according to what a later analysis found.

Worth noting for this clone: Its antigen is currently unknown.

The receptor was isolated from a girl aged 2-10 years in good health and CMV-seropositive. Sequenced material: PBMCs. The chain recombines TRBV9 with TRBJ2-1; D gene unclear. The DNA of the CDR3 is TGTGCCAGCAGCGTAACTGGCAATGAGCAGTTCTTC. The encoded protein is CASSVTGNEQFF.